This T cell receptor (beta chain) was captured in a study of blood T cell repertoires in COVID-19 (dated by TCRdb to the early 2020s). Broadly, across the study: Samples covering the acute and convalescent phases of COVID-19 were provided by collaborators in the United States, Italy and Spain. A de-identified subject ID, COVID-19 status, age in years and sex were almost always included in the sample metadata. The samples were drawn from two sources: the first 160 participants of the ongoing ImmuneRACE study, and 950 to 1,500 subjects contributed by 6 global collaborators. The repertoires were released in a freely available public database intended as a resource for research on the immune response to SARS-CoV-2. The dataset comprised deeply sampled blood TCRbeta repertoires from subjects exposed to, actively infected with, or recovered from COVID-19. The material from the prospective study consisted of cDNA or gDNA derived from T cells, B-cell-depleted T cells, or PBMCs. HLA class I and class II types, where available, came from metadata supplied by the sample provider rather than from assay-based typing. On the study overall, not on this receptor specifically: Clinical and demographic metadata were provided uncurated, with the amount varying by source and participant.

TCRbeta CDR3 regions were amplified from genomic DNA by means of the immunoSEQ Assay, a bias-controlled multiplex PCR. The authors processed their data as follows. Nucleated cell counts per sample were estimated from amplification of reference gene primers within the assay. To quantify the absolute abundance of each unique TCRbeta CDR3 rearrangement, sequence reads were collapsed and filtered. For each sample, productive Simpson clonality was calculated as the square root of Simpson's diversity index over productive rearrangements. In its TCRdb copy, this immuneACCESS table keeps in-frame sequences only and misses some clones. Where compared with another copy, unresolved V genes explain less than half of these, and the others have no known cause. The V and J calls and clone size are taken from that table; D and trimming were inferred from the DNA. The sample includes fewer than 400,000 clones, with around nine tenths observed a single time. Of the sample, under 6% is held by the ten largest clones.

Reading the germline V gene (reference sequence) gives CDR1 LGHDT and CDR2 YNNKEL. V is cut by 0 bases and J by 0 bases, and the space between the germline ends is 15 bases. The CDR3 has 19 amino acids, counting the end cysteine and phenylalanine. Only the CDR3 region is kept as DNA, spanning 57 bases read in frame from base 1. Enrolling through a virtual design, the prospective study's participants ranged in age from roughly 18 to 100 years and lived across more than 20 United States geographic areas. In the prospective study, cohorts were assigned on the basis of participant-reported clinical history obtained from a screening survey and a study questionnaire. Recovered participants in ImmuneRACE Cohort 3 were defined as having two consecutive negative NP/OP PCR tests, clearance from a healthcare professional, or resolution of symptoms. In the prospective study, mobile phlebotomists collected whole blood, serum and a nasopharyngeal or oropharyngeal swab from each participant. Additional blood draws and questionnaires over an approximately 2-month period could optionally be provided by prospective study participants. Blood samples from the prospective study were shipped frozen or at room temperature prior to DNA extraction.

Details on this clone: This clone's antigen is unknown. Within one base of it there is no much larger clone, and no base qualities were kept.

Recombination joined TRBV3-1 (or the pseudogene TRBV3-2) with TRBJ1-6, with TRBD1 tentatively as D gene (5 bases match). This receptor was identified in a man aged 30 to 39 who had recovered from COVID-19. Sequencing input: PBMCs or T cells enriched from blood (not recorded which). The CDR3 in this case is CASSQDLRKGHSYNSPLHF. The nucleotide sequence is given as TGTGCCAGCAGCCAAGATCTTAGAAAGGGGCACTCCTATAATTCACCCCTCCACTTT.